These 26 T cell receptor beta chains share one sample of origin, sequenced in a study of shared clonotypes between healthy human individuals. TCRdb's copy holds only in-frame clones and misses some; the assay was immunoSEQ multiplex PCR. The sample includes about 2 million clones, less than 95% of them seen just once. The naive CD8 population came from CD45RO-negative cells selected for CCR7, without terminally differentiated effector memory CD45RA+ cells. Material: naive CD8+ T cells sorted from blood. The receptor set was obtained from a man aged 18 to 29 in good health.

The chain recombines TRBV7-9 with TRBJ2-6; possible D gene TRBD2, 5 bases. CDR1 is SEHNR, CDR2 FQNEAQ, per germline (reference sequence). Trimming removed 5 bases at V and 0 bases at J, with 20 bases between. This CDR3 contains 19 residues. CDR3 loop: CASSDVDTGVTSGANVLTF. CDR3 nucleotides: TGTGCCAGCAGCGACGTTGATACCGGGGTGACCTCTGGGGCCAACGTCCTGACTTTC.

The chain carries TRBV5-1 and TRBJ2-3; TRBD2 agrees at 7 bases. The CDR3 covers 15 residues. The junction had 13 bases not matched to a gene; V was cut back by 4 bases and J by 8 bases. Per germline, CDR1 SGHRS and CDR2 YFSETQ. The CDR3 here is CASSPGLPVIRTQYF. The CDR3 DNA reads TGCGCCAGCAGCCCGGGACTACCGGTCATCCGTACGCAGTATTTT. The variable domain in full, completed from reference TRBV5-1 and TRBJ2-3, reads KAGVTQTPRYLIKTRGQQVTLSCSPISGHRSVSWYQQTPGQGLQFLFEYFSETQRNKGNFPGRFSGRQFSNSRSEMNVSTLELGDSALYLCASSPGLPVIRTQYFGPGTRLTVL.

A word on this clone: A junction boundary mismatches the germline segment, possibly from a read error. This chain connects TRBV4-1 to TRBJ1-6; 8 bases fit TRBD1. CDR1 is MGHRA, CDR2 YSYEKL, per germline. The CDR3 has 17 residues. CDR3 loop: CASSQEGQGGYNPPLHF. CDR3 in DNA: TGCGCCAGCAGCCAAGAAGGACAGGGTGGATATAATCCACCCCTCCACTTT.

The rearrangement joins TRBV6-1 to TRBJ1-5; no clear D gene. V lost 3 bases, J lost 0 bases, and 9 bases lay in between. Germline-derived CDR1 and CDR2 are MNHNS and SASEGT. The CDR3 consists of 15 residues. The DNA for the CDR3 is TGTGCCAGCAGTGATGGCCTAAATAGCAATCAGCCCCAGCATTTT. Protein product: CASSDGLNSNQPQHF.

The chain uses TRBV28 and TRBJ1-5; D ambiguous. V gave up 3 bases and J gave up 1 base, with 10 bases separating them. The CDR3 is 15 residues long. Germline loops: CDR1 MDHEN, CDR2 SYDVKM. CDR3 nucleotides: TGTGCCAGCAGTTTTTTTAGTGCCAGCAATCAGCCCCAGCATTTT. This encodes CASSFFSASNQPQHF.

This chain connects TRBV19 to TRBJ2-7; D not certain. The CDR3 spans 15 residues. V was pared by 0 bases and J by 3 bases, with 12 bases between. Germline CDR1 reads LNHDA; CDR2 reads SQIVND (reference sequence). CDR3 bases: TGTGCCAGTAGTATAGAGCCAAAGTGGCACTACGAGCAGTACTTC. It yields the protein CASSIEPKWHYEQYF.

The chain employs TRBV11-1 and TRBJ2-5; a possible D gene is TRBD2 (6 bases). The CDR3 is 14 amino acids. V was clipped by 0 bases and J by 3 bases, with 8 bases between them. Looked up from germline, CDR1 is SGHAT and CDR2 is FQDESV (reference sequence). The CDR3 DNA follows: TGTGCCAGCAGCTTAGCGGGGGGTGAAGAGACCCAGTACTTC. Protein product: CASSLAGGEETQYF. Together with reference TRBV11-1 and TRBJ2-5, the CDR3 gives the full variable domain: EAEVAQSPRYKITEKSQAVAFWCDPISGHATLYWYRQILGQGPELLVQFQDESVVDDSQLPKDRFSAERLKGVDSTLKIQPAELGDSAMYLCASSLAGGEETQYFGPGTRLLVL.

The rearrangement links TRBV30 to TRBJ1-1; tentative D call: TRBD1 (5 bases). The germline gives CDR1 GTSNPN, CDR2 SVGIG (reference sequence). This CDR3 comprises 15 residues. The V and J ends lost 3 bases and 0 bases respectively, with 14 bases between them. CDR3: CAWSATVYVNTEAFF. The CDR3, as DNA: TGTGCCTGGAGCGCGACAGTGTATGTGAACACTGAAGCTTTCTTT.

This rearrangement joins TRBV4-1 to TRBJ2-1; D tentatively fits TRBD1 or TRBD2 (5 bases each). The germline gives CDR1 MGHRA, CDR2 YSYEKL. The CDR3 sequence is 16 residues long. V was pared by 4 bases and J by 0 bases, with 13 bases between. As DNA, the CDR3 is TGCGCCAGCAGCCTATTGACAGCGGTCTCCTACAATGAGCAGTTCTTC. Its translation is CASSLLTAVSYNEQFF.

This CDR3 reads CASSLAGTGNDEQYF. The CDR3 nucleotides read TGCGCCAGCAGCTTAGCCGGGACGGGGAATGACGAGCAGTACTTC. This sequence joins TRBV5-1 and TRBJ2-7; D is perhaps TRBD1 or TRBD2 (5 bases each). The CDR3 sequence is 15 residues long. V shed 2 bases and J shed 5 bases, with 17 bases lying between them. Germline-derived CDR1 and CDR2 are SGHRS and YFSETQ.

The chain couples TRBV5-6 to TRBJ1-6; weak D call: TRBD1 (5 bases). The CDR3 runs 13 residues. The germline V gene has CDR1 SGHDT and CDR2 YYEEEE. The V gene lost 3 bases and the J gene lost 8 bases, with 9 bases spanning the gap. The CDR3 DNA is TGTGCCAGCAGCTGGGGCGGTGATTCACCCCTCCACTTT. Translation gives CASSWGGDSPLHF.

The chain is built from TRBV27 and TRBJ1-5; a possible D gene is TRBD1 (6 bases). With 2 bases removed from V and 1 base from J, the gap between germline ends came to 12 bases. CDR3 length equals 16 residues. Germline values: CDR1 MNHEY, CDR2 SMNVEV (reference sequence). The CDR3 region has the DNA TGTGCCAGCAGTTTAGCGGCAGGGGAGAGCAATCAGCCCCAGCATTTT. Residues: CASSLAAGESNQPQHF.

The chain uses TRBV19 and TRBJ2-2; TRBD2 aligns across 8 bases. V dropped 3 bases and J dropped 4; count of bases not matched to a gene: 4. CDR1 is LNHDA and CDR2 is SQIVND in the germline V gene (reference sequence). CDR3 length: 15 amino acids. Here the CDR3 DNA reads TGTGCCAGTAGTATGGCTCTAGCGGGCACCGGGGAGCTGTTTTTT. It encodes CASSMALAGTGELFF.

The chain recombines TRBV13 with TRBJ2-7; D may match TRBD1 or TRBD2 (5 bases each). The germline V gene has CDR1 PRHDT and CDR2 FYEKMQ (reference sequence). The germline V and J ends were trimmed by 4 bases and 0 bases, with 10 bases remaining between them. The CDR3 loop spans 14 amino acids. The CDR3 DNA reads as TGTGCCAGCAGCTCTCGGGACCACTCCTACGAGCAGTACTTC. It yields the protein CASSSRDHSYEQYF. The full variable domain, in which reference TRBV13 and TRBJ2-7 provide the parts outside the CDR3, is AAGVIQSPRHLIKEKRETATLKCYPIPRHDTVYWYQQGPGQDPQFLISFYEKMQSDKGSIPDRFSAQQFSDYHSELNMSSLELGDSALYFCASSSRDHSYEQYFGPGTRLTVT.

As concerns this clone: At the DNA level, this CDR3 is encoded by other sequences in the same sample as well. CDR3 nucleotide sequence: TGTGCCAGCAGCCCCGTGGGGGGCAATCAGCCCCAGCATTTT. Amino acid sequence: CASSPVGGNQPQHF. The J gene is TRBJ1-5, the V gene TRBV27, with D perhaps TRBD1 (5 bases). Germline V gene sequence: CDR1 MNHEY, CDR2 SMNVEV (reference sequence). The CDR3 covers 14 residues. The germline V and J ends were trimmed by 6 bases and 2 bases, with 11 bases remaining between them.

The chain joins TRBV10-2 to TRBJ1-5; 9 bases align to TRBD1. Unmatched junction bases numbered 7, after V lost 8 bases and J lost 8 bases. CDR1 and CDR2 (germline): WSHSY, SAAADI. The CDR3 spans 13 residues. In DNA, the CDR3 is TGCGCCAGCGCGACAGGGGGTTTCGAGCCCCAGCATTTT. Residues: CASATGGFEPQHF.

The rearrangement joins TRBV30 to TRBJ2-7; the match to TRBD2 covers 9 bases. J lost 5 bases, V lost 1 base, and 12 bases had no gene match. Germline V lookup: CDR1 GTSNPN, CDR2 SVGIG (reference sequence). The CDR3 length is 16 residues. CDR3 bases: TGTGCCTGGAGTGCGGGGACCGGGACTAGCATCGACGAGCAGTACTTC. As protein: CAWSAGTGTSIDEQYF.

The chain uses TRBV21-1 and TRBJ2-3; TRBD2 is taken as the D call from the table, unchecked against the DNA. TRBV21-1 is recorded as a pseudogene. This CDR3 contains 16 residues. This chain's CDR3 is CASRNLAGSGTDTQYF. CDR3 nucleotides: TGTGCCAGCCGGAATTTGGCGGGCTCGGGGACAGATACGCAGTATTTT.

The chain is built from TRBV13 and TRBJ2-5, with 10 bases lining up with TRBD2. Germline trimming cut 5 bases from V and 0 bases from J; bases unmatched to any gene: 9. The CDR3 totals 17 residues. Germline CDR1 is PRHDT and CDR2 is FYEKMQ (reference sequence). The CDR3 region has the DNA TGTGCCAGCAGCAAGGGACTAGCGACGAAGTACCAAGAGACCCAGTACTTC. Its protein product is CASSKGLATKYQETQYF.

This clone has just one count. This chain uses TRBV5-1 with TRBJ2-5; either TRBD1 or TRBD2 may fit D (5 bases each). The V end lost 6 bases, the J end lost 0 bases, and 15 bases lay between the germline ends. Looked up from germline, CDR1 is SGHRS and CDR2 is YFSETQ. This CDR3 spans 15 amino acids. CDR3 loop: CASTSRGANQETQYF. DNA of the CDR3: TGCGCCAGCACGTCACGGGGCGCGAACCAAGAGACCCAGTACTTC. Drawing the rest from reference TRBV5-1 and TRBJ2-5, the complete variable domain is KAGVTQTPRYLIKTRGQQVTLSCSPISGHRSVSWYQQTPGQGLQFLFEYFSETQRNKGNFPGRFSGRQFSNSRSEMNVSTLELGDSALYLCASTSRGANQETQYFGPGTRLLVL.

In its sample, this clone was seen once. The V and J genes are TRBV19 and TRBJ1-1, with D uncertain. Germline assignment: CDR1 LNHDA and CDR2 SQIVND (reference sequence). V dropped 7 bases and J dropped 5 bases, with 17 bases sitting between them. This CDR3 contains 14 residues. The CDR3 nucleotides are TGTGCCAGTACCGAGCTAGCCTCGGGGACTGAAGCTTTCTTT. Translating it yields CASTELASGTEAFF. Together with reference TRBV19 and TRBJ1-1, the CDR3 gives the full variable domain: DGGITQSPKYLFRKEGQNVTLSCEQNLNHDAMYWYRQDPGQGLRLIYYSQIVNDFQKGDIAEGYSVSREKKESFPLTVTSAQKNPTAFYLCASTELASGTEAFFGQGTRLTVV.

The chain joins TRBV15 to TRBJ2-7; TRBD2 agrees at 7 bases. The CDR3 runs to 15 residues. Per germline, CDR1 LNHNV and CDR2 YYDKDF (reference sequence). Trimming at V came to 9 bases and at J to 3 bases, leaving 14 bases not matched to a gene. The CDR3 region is CATKQSGTLFYEQYF. CDR3 sequence (DNA): TGTGCCACTAAGCAGAGCGGGACTCTGTTCTACGAGCAGTACTTC.

This clone was counted once. The rearrangement uses TRBV6-5 and TRBJ1-1; weak D call: TRBD1 (5 bases). V lost 5 bases and J 3 bases, leaving 16 bases between the germline ends. The CDR3 spans 15 residues. Germline CDR1 and CDR2: MNHEY and SVGAGI. CDR3: CASSGGLTDYTEAFF. For the CDR3, the DNA is TGTGCCAGCAGTGGGGGGTTGACGGACTACACTGAAGCTTTCTTT.

This clone was found once. This chain uses TRBV4-3 with TRBJ2-1; D might be TRBD1 (5 bases). This CDR3 is 15 amino acids long. V dropped 0 bases and J dropped 3 bases, with 9 bases sitting between them. CDR1 LGHNA and CDR2 YSLEER come from the germline V gene. The CDR3 sequence: CASSQDQGDYNEQFF. CDR3 coding DNA: TGCGCCAGCAGCCAAGATCAAGGGGACTACAATGAGCAGTTCTTC.

V usage is TRBV4-3 and J usage is TRBJ2-1, with a possible D match to TRBD1 (5 bases). Trimming stripped 1 base from V and 6 bases from J, with 10 bases between. The CDR3 is 14 amino acids. Per germline, CDR1 LGHNA and CDR2 YSLEER. In DNA, the CDR3 is TGCGCCAGCAGCCAAGTATTAGACAGCAATGAGCAGTTCTTC. This gives the protein CASSQVLDSNEQFF.

The chain joins TRBV5-6 to TRBJ1-6; no definite D call. This CDR3 is built from 14 residues. Germline assignment: CDR1 SGHDT and CDR2 YYEEEE. With 0 bases removed from V and 14 bases from J, the gap between germline ends came to 15 bases. The CDR3 loop reads CASSLDDGLRALHF. The CDR3 DNA follows: TGTGCCAGCAGCTTGGACGATGGGTTGCGGGCCCTCCACTTT.